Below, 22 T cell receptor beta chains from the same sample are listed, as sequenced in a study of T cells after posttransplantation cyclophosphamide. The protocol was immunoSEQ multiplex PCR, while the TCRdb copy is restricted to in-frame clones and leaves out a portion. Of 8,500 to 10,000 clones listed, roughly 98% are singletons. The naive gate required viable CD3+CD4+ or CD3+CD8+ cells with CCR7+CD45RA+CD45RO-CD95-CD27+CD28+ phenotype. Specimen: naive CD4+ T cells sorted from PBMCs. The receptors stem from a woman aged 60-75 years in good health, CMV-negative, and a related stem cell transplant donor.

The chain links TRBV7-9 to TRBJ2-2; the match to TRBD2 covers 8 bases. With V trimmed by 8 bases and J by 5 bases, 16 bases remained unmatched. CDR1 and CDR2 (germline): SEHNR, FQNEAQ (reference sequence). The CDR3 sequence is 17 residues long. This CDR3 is CASGSLRAGGRTGELFF. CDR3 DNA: TGTGCCAGCGGATCCCTACGTGCGGGGGGAAGGACCGGGGAGCTGTTTTTT.

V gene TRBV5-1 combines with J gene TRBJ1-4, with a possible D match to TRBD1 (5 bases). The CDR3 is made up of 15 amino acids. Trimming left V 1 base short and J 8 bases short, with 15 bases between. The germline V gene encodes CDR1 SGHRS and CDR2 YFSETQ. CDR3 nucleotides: TGCGCCAGCAGCTTGTCCGGGGGATTAGGGGAAAAACTGTTTTTT. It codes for CASSLSGGLGEKLFF.

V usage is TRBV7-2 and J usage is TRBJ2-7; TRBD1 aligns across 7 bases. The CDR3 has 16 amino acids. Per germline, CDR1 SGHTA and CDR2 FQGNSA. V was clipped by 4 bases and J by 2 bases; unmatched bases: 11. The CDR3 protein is CASSSYPRTGAYEQYV. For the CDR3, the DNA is TGTGCCAGCAGCTCCTACCCTCGAACAGGGGCCTACGAGCAGTACGTC.

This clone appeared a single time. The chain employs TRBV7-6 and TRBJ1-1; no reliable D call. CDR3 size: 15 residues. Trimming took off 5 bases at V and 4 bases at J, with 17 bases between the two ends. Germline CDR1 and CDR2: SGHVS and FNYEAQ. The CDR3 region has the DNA TGTGCCAGCAGCACCCCGAGGGCAGGCCGCACTGAAGCTTTCTTT. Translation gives CASSTPRAGRTEAFF.

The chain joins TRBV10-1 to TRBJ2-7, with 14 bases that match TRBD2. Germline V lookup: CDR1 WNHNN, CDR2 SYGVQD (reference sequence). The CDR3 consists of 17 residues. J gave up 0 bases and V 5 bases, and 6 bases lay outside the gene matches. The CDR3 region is CASSPSGTSGSSYEQYF. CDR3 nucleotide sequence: TGCGCCAGCAGTCCTTCCGGGACTAGCGGGAGCTCCTACGAGCAGTACTTC.

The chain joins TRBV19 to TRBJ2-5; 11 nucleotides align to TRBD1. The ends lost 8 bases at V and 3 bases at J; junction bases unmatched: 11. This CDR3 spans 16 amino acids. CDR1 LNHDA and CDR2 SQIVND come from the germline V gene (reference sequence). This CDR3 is CASSPHGTGGEETQYF. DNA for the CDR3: TGTGCCAGTTCTCCCCATGGGACAGGGGGTGAAGAGACCCAGTACTTC.

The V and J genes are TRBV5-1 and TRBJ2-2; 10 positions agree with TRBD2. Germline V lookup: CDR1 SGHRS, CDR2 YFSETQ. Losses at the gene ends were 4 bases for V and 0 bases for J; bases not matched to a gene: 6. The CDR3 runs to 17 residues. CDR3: CASSPSLAGTNTGELFF. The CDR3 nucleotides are TGCGCCAGCAGCCCCTCACTAGCGGGGACGAACACCGGGGAGCTGTTTTTT.

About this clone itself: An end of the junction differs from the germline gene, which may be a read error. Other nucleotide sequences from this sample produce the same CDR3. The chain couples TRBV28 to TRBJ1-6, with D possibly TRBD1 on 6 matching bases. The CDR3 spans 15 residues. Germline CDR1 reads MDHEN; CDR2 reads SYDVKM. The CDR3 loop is CASSPPTGINSPLHF. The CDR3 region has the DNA TGTGCCAGCAGTCCGCCGACAGGTATTAATTCCCCCCTCCACTTT.

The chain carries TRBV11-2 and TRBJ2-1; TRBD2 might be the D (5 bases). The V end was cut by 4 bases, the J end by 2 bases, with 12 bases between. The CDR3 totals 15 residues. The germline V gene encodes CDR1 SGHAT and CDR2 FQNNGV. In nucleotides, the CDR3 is TGTGCCAGCAGCTCCGGACTCTCTCCCTACAATGAGCAGTTCTTC. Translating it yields CASSSGLSPYNEQFF.

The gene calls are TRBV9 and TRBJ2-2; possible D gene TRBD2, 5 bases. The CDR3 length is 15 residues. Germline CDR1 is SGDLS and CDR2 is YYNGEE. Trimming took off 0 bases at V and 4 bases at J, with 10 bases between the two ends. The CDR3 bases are TGTGCCAGCAGCGTAGGGCTAGCTTCCACCGGGGAGCTGTTTTTT. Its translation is CASSVGLASTGELFF.

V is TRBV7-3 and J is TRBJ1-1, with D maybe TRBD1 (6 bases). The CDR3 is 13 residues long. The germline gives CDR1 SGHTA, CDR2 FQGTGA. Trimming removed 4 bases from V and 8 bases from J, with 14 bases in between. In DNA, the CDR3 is TGTGCCAGCAGCTCTACAGGGTATTCCGAAGCTTTCTTT. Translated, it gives CASSSTGYSEAFF.

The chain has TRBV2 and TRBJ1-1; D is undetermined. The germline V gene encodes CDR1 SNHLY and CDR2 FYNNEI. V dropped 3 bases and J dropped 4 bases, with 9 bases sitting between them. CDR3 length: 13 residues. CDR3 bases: TGTGCCAGCAGTGAGGTGCGGAGCACTGAAGCTTTCTTT. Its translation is CASSEVRSTEAFF.

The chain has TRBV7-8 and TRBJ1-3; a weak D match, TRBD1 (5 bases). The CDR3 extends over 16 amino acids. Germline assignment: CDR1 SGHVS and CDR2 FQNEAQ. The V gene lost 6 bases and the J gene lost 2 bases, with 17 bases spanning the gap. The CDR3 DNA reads TGTGCCAGCAGTCGTATGGGGGGTGGCACTGGAAACACCATATATTTT. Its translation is CASSRMGGGTGNTIYF.

The CDR3: CASSPGAGANVLTF. DNA of the CDR3: TGTGCCAGCAGCCCGGGGGCTGGGGCCAACGTCCTGACTTTC. The V and J genes are TRBV7-2 and TRBJ2-6; D perhaps matches TRBD2 (6 bases). Germline assignment: CDR1 SGHTA and CDR2 FQGNSA. The CDR3 sequence is 14 residues long. V lost 5 bases and J 2 bases, leaving 7 bases between the germline ends.

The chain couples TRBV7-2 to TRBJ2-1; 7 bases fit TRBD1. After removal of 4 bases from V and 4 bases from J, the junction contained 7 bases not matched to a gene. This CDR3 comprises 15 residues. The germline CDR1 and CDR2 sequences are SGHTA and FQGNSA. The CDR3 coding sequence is TGTGCCAGCAGCTATACTAGGGGGCTGTACAATGAGCAGTTCTTC. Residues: CASSYTRGLYNEQFF.

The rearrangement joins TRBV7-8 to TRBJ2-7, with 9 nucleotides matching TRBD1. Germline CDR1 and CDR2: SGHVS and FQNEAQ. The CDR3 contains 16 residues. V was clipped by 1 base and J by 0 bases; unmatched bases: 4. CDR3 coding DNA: TGTGCCAGCAGCTTAGTAGGGACAGGGTACTCCTACGAGCAGTACTTC. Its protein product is CASSLVGTGYSYEQYF.

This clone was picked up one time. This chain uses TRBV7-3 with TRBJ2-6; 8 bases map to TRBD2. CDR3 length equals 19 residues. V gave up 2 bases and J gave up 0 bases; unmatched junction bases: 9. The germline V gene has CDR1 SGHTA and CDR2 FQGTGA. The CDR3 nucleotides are TGTGCCAGCAGCTTATATGTGAGCGGGGGAAGCTCTGGGGCCAACGTCCTGACTTTC. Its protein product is CASSLYVSGGSSGANVLTF.

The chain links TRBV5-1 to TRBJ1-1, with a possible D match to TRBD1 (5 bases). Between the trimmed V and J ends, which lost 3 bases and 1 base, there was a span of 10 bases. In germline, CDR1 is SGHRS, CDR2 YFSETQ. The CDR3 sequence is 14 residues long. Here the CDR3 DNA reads TGCGCCAGCAGCTCGCCGGGGGGGAACACTGAAGCTTTCTTT. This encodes CASSSPGGNTEAFF.

The CDR3, as DNA: TGCGCCAGCGGGAAGGACAGTATCTCCTACGAGCAGTACTTC. Protein: CASGKDSISYEQYF. V and J are TRBV5-1 and TRBJ2-7; tentative D call: TRBD1 (6 bases). V lost 7 bases, J lost 0 bases, and 14 bases lay in between. Germline CDR1 reads SGHRS; CDR2 reads YFSETQ. The CDR3 consists of 14 residues.

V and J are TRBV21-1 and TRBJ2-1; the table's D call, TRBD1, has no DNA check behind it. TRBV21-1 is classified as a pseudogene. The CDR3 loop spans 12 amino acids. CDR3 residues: CASSNGQPAGFF. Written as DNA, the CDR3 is TGTGCCAGCAGCAATGGACAACCGGCCGGGTTCTTC.

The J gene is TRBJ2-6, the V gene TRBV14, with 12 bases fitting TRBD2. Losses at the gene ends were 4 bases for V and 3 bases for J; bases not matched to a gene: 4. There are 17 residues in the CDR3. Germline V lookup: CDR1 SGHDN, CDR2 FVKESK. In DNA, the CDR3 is TGTGCCAGCAGCCCGACTAGCGGGAGAGTTGGGGCCAACGTCCTGACTTTC. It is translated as CASSPTSGRVGANVLTF.

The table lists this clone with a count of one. CDR3 sequence: CSARGQVNEQFF. The DNA for the CDR3 is TGCAGCGCCAGGGGGCAGGTAAATGAGCAGTTCTTC. The genes are TRBV29-1 and TRBJ2-1; 8 bases map to TRBD1. The germline gives CDR1 SQVTM, CDR2 ANQGSEA. This CDR3 contains 12 residues. V dropped 7 bases and J dropped 7; count of bases not matched to a gene: 6.